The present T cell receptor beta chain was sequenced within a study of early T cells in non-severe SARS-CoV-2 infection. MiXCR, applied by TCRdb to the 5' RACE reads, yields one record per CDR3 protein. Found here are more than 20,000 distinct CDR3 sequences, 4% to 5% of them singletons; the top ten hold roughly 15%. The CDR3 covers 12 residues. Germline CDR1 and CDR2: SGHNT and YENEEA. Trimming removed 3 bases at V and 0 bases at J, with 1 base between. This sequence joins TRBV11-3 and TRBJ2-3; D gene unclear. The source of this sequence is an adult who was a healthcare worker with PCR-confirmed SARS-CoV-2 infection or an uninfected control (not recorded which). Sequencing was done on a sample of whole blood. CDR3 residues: CASSFSTDTQYF. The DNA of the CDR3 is TGTGCCAGCAGCTTTAGCACAGATACGCAGTATTTT.